These 19 T cell receptor beta chains came from one sample sequenced in a study of blood T cell repertoires in COVID-19. Sequenced by immunoSEQ multiplex PCR; TCRdb stores in-frame clones only, minus some. The data contain about 67,000 clones, about nine tenths of them seen just once; the ten biggest clones take up around 4.4%. Sequenced input: peripheral blood. These TCRs come from a man in his fifties with active COVID-19.

The V call is TRBV2, the J call TRBJ1-1; 8 nucleotides align to TRBD1. The germline gives CDR1 SNHLY, CDR2 FYNNEI. There are 14 residues in the CDR3. V dropped 5 bases and J dropped 1; count of bases not matched to a gene: 3. In DNA, the CDR3 is TGTGCCAGCAGTTCGGACAGGGAGAACACTGAAGCTTTCTTT. Translation: CASSSDRENTEAFF.

The chain carries TRBV18 and TRBJ1-3; a weak D match, TRBD1 (5 bases). The length of the CDR3 is 16 residues. The V gene's germline CDR1 is KGHSH and CDR2 LQKENI. V dropped 4 bases and J dropped 0 bases, with 13 bases sitting between them. CDR3 in amino acids: CASSQSTASSGNTIYF. The DNA of the CDR3 is TGTGCCAGCTCACAGTCGACAGCCTCCTCTGGAAACACCATATATTTT.

V is TRBV6-1 and J is TRBJ1-3, with no clear D. Trimming left V 1 base short and J 0 bases short, with 10 bases between. Per germline, CDR1 MNHNS and CDR2 SASEGT. CDR3 size: 16 residues. The chain's CDR3 is CASSEVRRSSGNTIYF. The CDR3 bases are TGTGCCAGCAGTGAAGTGCGACGGAGCTCTGGAAACACCATATATTTT.

The CDR3 DNA follows: TGTGCCTGCGCAGGGGAGGGTCGTGAAAAACTGTTTTTT. Amino acids: CACAGEGREKLFF. The gene calls are TRBV30 and TRBJ1-4, with D perhaps TRBD1 (6 bases). Trimming removed 6 bases from V and 7 bases from J, with 15 bases in between. Germline CDR1 is GTSNPN and CDR2 is SVGIG (reference sequence). This CDR3 is built from 13 residues.

V and J are TRBV7-2 and TRBJ2-5; the D gene is possibly TRBD1 (5 bases). Germline-derived CDR1 and CDR2 are SGHTA and FQGNSA. The CDR3 is 17 residues long. The ends were cut back, 5 bases at V and 2 bases at J, with 21 bases in the middle. The CDR3 bases are TGTGCCAGCAGCCAATTCGCAGGGAATCGTAGGCAAGAGACCCAGTACTTC. Protein: CASSQFAGNRRQETQYF.

The V call is TRBV28, the J call TRBJ2-1, with 9 bases identical to TRBD1. V dropped 3 bases and J dropped 4; count of bases not matched to a gene: 13. This CDR3 has 18 residues. The germline gives CDR1 MDHEN, CDR2 SYDVKM. The CDR3 region is CASSFLPRTGVGYNEQFF. The DNA of the CDR3 is TGTGCCAGCAGTTTTCTCCCCAGGACAGGGGTTGGATACAATGAGCAGTTCTTC.

The chain links TRBV29-1 to TRBJ2-7; D is possibly TRBD2 (6 bases). CDR3 length equals 15 residues. CDR1 and CDR2 (germline): SQVTM, ANQGSEA. V was trimmed by 5 bases and J by 6 bases, leaving 23 bases between them. CDR3 coding DNA: TGCAGCGTTTCCTCCCCGGGACTCCGGGGCGTCGAGCAGTACTTC. This translates into CSVSSPGLRGVEQYF.

The chain couples TRBV15 to TRBJ2-4; 7 positions agree with TRBD2. Trimming cost V 1 base and J 0 bases; bases outside gene matches: 3. Germline V CDR1 and CDR2: LNHNV, YYDKDF (reference sequence). CDR3 length equals 16 residues. CDR3 protein: CATSRVGGGAKNIQYF. CDR3 DNA: TGTGCCACCAGCAGAGTGGGGGGGGGAGCCAAAAACATTCAGTACTTC.

This sequence joins TRBV10-3 and TRBJ1-1; D remains ambiguous. The CDR3 extends over 12 amino acids. Germline V gene data show CDR1 as ENHRY and CDR2 as SYGVKD. Deletions cut 0 bases from V and 4 bases from J, with 3 bases between. The chain's CDR3 is CAISESSTEAFF. CDR3 bases: TGTGCCATCAGTGAGTCGAGCACTGAAGCTTTCTTT.

The chain combines TRBV4-1 with TRBJ2-1; 13 nucleotides align to TRBD2. V shed 0 bases and J 8 bases; nucleotides not matched to a gene: 13. Germline assignment: CDR1 MGHRA and CDR2 YSYEKL. The CDR3 spans 19 residues. CDR3 loop: CASSQEGLAGRGPGDEQFF. The DNA for the CDR3 is TGCGCCAGCAGCCAAGAGGGACTAGCGGGAAGGGGCCCGGGGGATGAGCAGTTCTTC.

The genes are TRBV9 and TRBJ1-4; D is undetermined. Germline CDR1 is SGDLS and CDR2 is YYNGEE. The ends were cut back, 8 bases at V and 4 bases at J, with 15 bases in the middle. The CDR3 is 14 amino acids. CDR3 nucleotides: TGTGCCAGTTCCCCAACAAATCTTAATGAAAAACTGTTTTTT. As protein: CASSPTNLNEKLFF. Full variable domain (rest looked up from reference TRBV9 and TRBJ1-4): DSGVTQTPKHLITATGQRVTLRCSPRSGDLSVYWYQQSLDQGLQFLIQYYNGEERAKGNILERFSAQQFPDLHSELNLSSLELGDSALYFCASSPTNLNEKLFFGSGTQLSVL.

The chain couples TRBV4-2 to TRBJ2-1; TRBD2 agrees at 12 bases. V was clipped by 4 bases and J by 5 bases; unmatched bases: 3. This CDR3 is 15 amino acids long. Germline V CDR1 and CDR2: LGHNA, YNFKEQ. CDR3 sequence reads: CASSPTSGGNNEQFF. The CDR3 DNA reads TGTGCCAGCAGCCCAACTAGCGGGGGGAACAATGAGCAGTTCTTC.

The J gene is TRBJ1-2, the V gene TRBV28; 8 nucleotides agree with TRBD1. V was pared by 2 bases and J by 8 bases, with 13 bases of the junction left unmatched. The CDR3 has 16 amino acids. Germline loops: CDR1 MDHEN, CDR2 SYDVKM. The chain's CDR3 is CASSLPGQGRGIGYTF. The CDR3 DNA sequence: TGTGCCAGCAGTTTACCCGGACAGGGACGGGGGATAGGCTACACCTTC.

This clone was picked up a small number of times. The V and J genes are TRBV29-1 and TRBJ2-5; 7 bases fit TRBD2. Germline assignment: CDR1 SQVTM and CDR2 ANQGSEA. V lost 7 bases to trimming and J lost 1 base; unmatched junction nucleotides: 6. The CDR3 is 13 amino acids. The CDR3 region has the DNA TGCAGCGCCACCCGGACTAGCCAAGAGACCCAGTACTTC. This codes for CSATRTSQETQYF. Filled out from reference TRBV29-1 and TRBJ2-5, the complete variable domain reads SAVISQKPSRDICQRGTSLTIQCQVDSQVTMMFWYRQQPGQSLTLIATANQGSEATYESGFVIDKFPISRPNLTFSTLTVSNMSPEDSSIYLCSATRTSQETQYFGPGTRLLVL.

The J gene is TRBJ2-6, the V gene TRBV9, with no clear D. V was trimmed by 2 bases and J by 0 bases, leaving 9 bases between them. The CDR3 has 16 amino acids. The germline V gene has CDR1 SGDLS and CDR2 YYNGEE. CDR3 protein: CASSVLASSGANVLTF. CDR3 DNA: TGTGCCAGCAGCGTCTTGGCTTCCTCTGGGGCCAACGTCCTGACTTTC.

The chain employs TRBV18 and TRBJ2-5; 10 bases map to TRBD2. V trimming: 3 bases; J trimming: 5 bases; junction bases outside the gene matches: 3. Looked up from germline, CDR1 is KGHSH and CDR2 is LQKENI. The CDR3 sequence is 14 residues long. The DNA for the CDR3 is TGTGCCAGCTCACCCCTAGCGGGAGTGGAGACCCAGTACTTC. Protein product: CASSPLAGVETQYF.

The V and J genes are TRBV27 and TRBJ2-1, with 8 bases aligning to TRBD1. This CDR3 contains 13 residues. Germline V gene data show CDR1 as MNHEY and CDR2 as SMNVEV (reference sequence). The trim removed 2 bases at V and 10 bases at J, leaving 4 bases unmatched. The CDR3 is CASSLTGGIEQFF. The CDR3 coding sequence is TGTGCCAGCAGTTTAACAGGGGGGATAGAGCAGTTCTTC.

The rearrangement links TRBV5-4 to TRBJ1-1; TRBD1 aligns across 8 bases. The ends lost 1 base at V and 0 bases at J; junction bases unmatched: 2. The CDR3 consists of 15 residues. Germline-derived CDR1 and CDR2 are SGHNT and YYREEE (reference sequence). This CDR3 reads CASSLLDRVNTEAFF. CDR3 in DNA: TGTGCCAGCAGCTTGTTGGACAGGGTGAACACTGAAGCTTTCTTT.

J is TRBJ2-5 and V is TRBV2, with TRBD1 as a possible D gene (5 bases). This CDR3 comprises 12 residues. Trimming stripped 5 bases from V and 6 bases from J, with 10 bases between. The germline V gene encodes CDR1 SNHLY and CDR2 FYNNEI. CDR3 amino acids: CASSTGAQTQYF. The CDR3 DNA reads TGTGCCAGCAGTACTGGGGCACAGACCCAGTACTTC.